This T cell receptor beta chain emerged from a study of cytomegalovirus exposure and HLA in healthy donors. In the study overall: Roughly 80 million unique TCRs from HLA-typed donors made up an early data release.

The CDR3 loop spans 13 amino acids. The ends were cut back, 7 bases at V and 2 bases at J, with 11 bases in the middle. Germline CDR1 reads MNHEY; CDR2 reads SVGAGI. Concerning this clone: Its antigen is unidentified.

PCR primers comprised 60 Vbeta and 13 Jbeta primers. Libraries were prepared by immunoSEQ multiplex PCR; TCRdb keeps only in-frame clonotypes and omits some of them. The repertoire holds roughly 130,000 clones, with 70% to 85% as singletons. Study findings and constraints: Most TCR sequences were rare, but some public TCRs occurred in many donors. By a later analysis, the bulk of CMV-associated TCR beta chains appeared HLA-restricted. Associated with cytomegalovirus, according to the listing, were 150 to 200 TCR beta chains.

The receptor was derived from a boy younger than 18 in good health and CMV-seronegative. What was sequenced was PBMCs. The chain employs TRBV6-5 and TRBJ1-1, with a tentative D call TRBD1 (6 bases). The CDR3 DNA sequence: TGTGCCAGCACCCAGACAGGTAACACTGAAGCTTTCTTT. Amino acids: CASTQTGNTEAFF.